This T cell receptor (beta chain) was identified in a study of cytomegalovirus exposure and HLA in healthy donors (dated by TCRdb to the late 2010s). Some background on the complete study: An earlier analysis of 587 of the donors reported 276 Gb of sequence data and around 100 million unique TCR beta sequences obtained from some 170 million T cells. Roughly 310 gigabases of sequencing data and approximately 85 million unique TCR sequences were included in an early release covering over 600 HLA-typed donors. The study combined high-throughput TCR immunosequencing, statistical association of individual TCRs with disease status, and machine learning to predict cytomegalovirus infection status. Because of strong linkage in the cohort, five DR-DQ haplotypes were treated as single units for association and clustering. Genome-wide SNP genotypes for about three fifths of the 666 donors were used in a later genetic analysis, which treated that subset as a discovery cohort. The aim of the study was to test whether cataloging public T cell receptors could identify signatures of past pathogen exposure. In the later analysis, no new phenotypic data were used to find candidate immune exposures; instead, reliance was placed on TCR beta sequences and their occurrence across donors. Typing coverage differed by locus: A, B, C, DRB1 and DQB1 were typed in roughly 629-630 donors, DQA1 in about 510, DPA1 in nearly 610, and DPB1 in roughly 450. Using immunosequencing, the study profiled T cell repertoires from about 610 subjects and related those repertoires to cytomegalovirus serostatus. Of the roughly 410 genotyped donors, roughly 80% were placed in the genetic ancestry cluster associated with self-reported Caucasian donors. HLA typing included class I and class II loci at four-digit resolution. A later analysis re-examined previously published TCR beta repertoires from more than 650 donors and added high-resolution HLA genotyping to investigate patterns of TCR occurrence. Among roughly 370 genotyped donors of the cohort, an average of roughly 240,000 unique TCR beta nucleotide sequences were sequenced per donor, roughly 20% of them non-productive. An earlier analysis of around 540 of the donors applied high-throughput TCR beta sequencing to assess whether each TCR beta V gene segment acted as functional or pseudogenic. Donor age, sex, ethnicity and CMV serostatus were compiled alongside the repertoire data. Along with the approximately 650-subject first cohort, a separate validation cohort of around 120 different subjects was used. Every discovery cohort repertoire had been produced on one sequencing platform. General study outcomes and caveats: A further reported finding was that TCR beta sequences accurately predicted the HLA-A and HLA-B alleles for most subjects in the first cohort. Because HLA typing was missing for some donors at each locus, association tests included only the typed subset. In both the original and validation cohorts, the classifier was reported to diagnose cytomegalovirus status with high specificity and sensitivity. In an earlier analysis of some 640 of the donors, most TCR beta V segments were observed in productive rearrangements about 87% or about 30% of the time, broadly matching IMGT annotations. For the cohort, immune exposure information was limited to CMV serostatus. When HLA alleles, especially DR and DQ, strongly co-occurred, TCR associations were difficult to assign to individual alleles. A cluster of highly shared sequence variants was judged likely to be a technical artifact of the sequencing pipeline. In a later analysis, TCR association rates were found to vary across HLA loci, with the most associated TCRs seen for DRB1 alleles and the fewest for HLA-C alleles. Several of the top co-occurrence clusters appeared to be linked to parvovirus B19, influenza, CMV and Epstein-Barr virus, according to a later analysis. Linkage disequilibrium might explain the correlated functional status among segregating V segments, but an unknown experimental factor could not be ruled out. A total of some 180 TCR beta chains were listed by the study as associated with cytomegalovirus. Some IMGT-functional V segments, including TRBV6-2 and TRBV6-3, could not be told apart with the 87-base-pair reads, so those segments were excluded. Compared with equally common non-associated chains, HLA-associated TCR beta chains in a later analysis were more clonally expanded and had lower generation probabilities. A later genetic analysis reported fewer N-insertions in productive TCRs among donors in an Asian-associated ancestry cluster than the roughly 690-donor mean. In this cohort, only TCR beta chains were sequenced, and detectable features were limited by the absence of alpha or paired-chain data. Seventeen rarely observed V segments, including chromosome 9 orphons, were excluded from the earlier analysis of a few hundred of the donors because counts were too low. A later genetic analysis associated a missense DCLRE1C variant with V-gene and J-gene trimming of TCR beta chains, and an independent cohort replicated the association. In a later analysis, most CMV-associated TCR beta chains were found to appear HLA-restricted, with HLA associations seemingly driven largely by CMV exposure. A later analysis associated 16,951 TCR beta sequences with specific HLA alleles at a false discovery rate of 0.05. According to the authors, the approach could potentially be generalized to other disease states and immunological phenotypes. Three of the identified cytomegalovirus-associated TCR beta chains were confirmed in vitro to be specific for cytomegalovirus antigens. Presence/absence analyses assumed roughly uniform sequencing depth across donors, an assumption that may not hold. Across donors, most TCR sequences were observed very rarely, whereas some public TCRs were present in many individuals.

Library construction relied on the immunoSEQ multiplex PCR assay. For the multiplex PCR, a mixture combining 60 forward primers for TCR Vbeta segments and 13 reverse primers for TCR Jbeta segments was used. The CDR3 region of rearranged TCR beta genes was amplified from genomic DNA with a multiplex PCR assay. Amplified TCR beta libraries were sequenced as 87-base-pair reads on the Illumina HiSeq System. Concerning the study's data processing: A later analysis tallied around 82 million unique TCR beta chains across the 666 repertoires, and some 12 million of those chains were shared by two or more donors. Raw reads were error-corrected and collapsed into unique sequences by a nearest-neighbor algorithm in which closely related sequences were merged to remove PCR and sequencing errors. Alignment of CDR3 sequences to IMGT reference sequences was used to assign V, D and J gene segments. For a sequence to be retained, a match of at least six nucleotides to both a V gene segment and a J gene segment was required. A rearrangement was called productive if the CDR3 had no stop codons and remained in frame with V and J, and every other rearrangement was called non-productive. Following IMGT convention, CDR3 was defined as the stretch from the second conserved V-encoded cysteine to the conserved J-encoded phenylalanine. The earlier analysis of some 550 of the donors excluded any sequence lacking an unambiguous match to a single V gene segment. In an earlier analysis of some 590 of the donors, a V segment was called functional when productive rearrangements were above 56.7%, and segregating when the standard deviation between donors exceeded 5%. A statistical classification framework was built for diagnosing cytomegalovirus status from the catalog of TCR beta chain sequences. In a later analysis, TCR nucleotide sequences were compared against IMGT/GENE-DB human TR gene sequences so that V and J genes could be assigned. A later analysis assigned CDR3 sequences and most-parsimonious VDJ recombination scenarios with the TCRdist pipeline. A later analysis defined each TCR beta chain by its CDR3 amino acid sequence plus V-gene family, and excluded reads lacking a unique V-gene family. A later analysis removed 500 to 650 highly shared, low-generation-probability nucleotide sequences to deal with suspected cross-contamination and a sequencing artifact. A later analysis calculated a clonal expansion index for each public chain from normalized within-repertoire ranks of inferred template counts. Generation probabilities in a later analysis came from a VDJ recombination model fitted to out-of-frame rearrangements, and those results were checked against IGoR. A later analysis scored TCR-TCR, TCR-HLA and TCR-CMV co-occurrence with hypergeometric tests, applying a repertoire-size bias correction to TCR pairs. To estimate false discovery rates, a later analysis permuted the HLA or CMV assignments 20 times. In a later analysis, co-occurring TCRs were grouped using DBSCAN, and TCRdist sequence similarity was added for clustering within HLA-allele-positive subsets. Repertoires with fewer than 30,000 or more than 120,000 public chains, plus five repertoires with anomalous nucleotide sharing, were excluded from co-occurrence clustering. The table comes from immuneACCESS by way of TCRdb, which keeps in-frame sequences with V and J called. Part of the clones is missing from these tables; in studies checked, under half for an unresolved V gene and the rest for unknown reasons. Clonal size and the V and J genes are those of that table, whereas D and trimming came from the DNA. Counted in this sample were approximately 100,000 clones; 10% of them appeared once. The top ten clones comprise roughly 5% of the sample.

The cohort comprised some 700 healthy bone marrow donors. All cohort members were sampled while nominally healthy, although unrecorded immune exposures were likely present. The donor was CMV seropositive and was included in the group of approximately 310 seropositive cohort members. Every donor gave a peripheral blood sample, and the peripheral blood mononuclear cells from that sample were used for TCR beta sequencing. The Qiagen DNeasy Blood Extraction Kit was used to extract genomic DNA from the blood cell samples. Clipping removes 2 bases from V and 3 bases from J, with 7 as the unmatched junction base count. Reading the germline V gene (reference sequence) gives CDR1 SGHNT and CDR2 YYREEE. The CDR3 covers 16 residues, taking in both the cysteine and the phenylalanine. The sequence is cut down to CDR3 DNA, 48 bases in frame from base 1. On this clone itself: Its antigen remains unidentified. Nothing much larger sits one base from this clone, and base qualities are not available.

The chain is assembled from TRBV5-4 and TRBJ2-3; 9 middle bases align to TRBD2. Source material: PBMCs. The clonotype was recovered from a man in his forties in good health and CMV-seropositive. The nucleotide sequence reads TGTGCCAGCAGCTTAGGGGCTAGCGGGATAACAGATACGCAGTATTTT. Its product reads: CASSLGASGITDTQYF.